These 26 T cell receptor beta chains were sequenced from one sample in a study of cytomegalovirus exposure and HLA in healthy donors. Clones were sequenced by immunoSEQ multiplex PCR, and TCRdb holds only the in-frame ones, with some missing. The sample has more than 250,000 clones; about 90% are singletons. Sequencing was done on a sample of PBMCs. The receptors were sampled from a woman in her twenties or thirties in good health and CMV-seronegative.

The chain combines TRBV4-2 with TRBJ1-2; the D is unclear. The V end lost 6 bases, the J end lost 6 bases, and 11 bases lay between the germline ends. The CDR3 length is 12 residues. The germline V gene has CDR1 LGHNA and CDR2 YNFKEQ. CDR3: CASSGRFHGYTF. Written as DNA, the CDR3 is TGTGCCAGCAGTGGCCGATTCCATGGCTACACCTTC.

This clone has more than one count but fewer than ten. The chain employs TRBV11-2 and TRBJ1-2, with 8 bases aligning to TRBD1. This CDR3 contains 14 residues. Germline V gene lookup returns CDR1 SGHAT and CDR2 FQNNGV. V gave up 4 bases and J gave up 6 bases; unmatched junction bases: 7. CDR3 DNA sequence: TGTGCCAGCAGCTCCACGGACAGGGCACATGGCTACACCTTC. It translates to CASSSTDRAHGYTF.

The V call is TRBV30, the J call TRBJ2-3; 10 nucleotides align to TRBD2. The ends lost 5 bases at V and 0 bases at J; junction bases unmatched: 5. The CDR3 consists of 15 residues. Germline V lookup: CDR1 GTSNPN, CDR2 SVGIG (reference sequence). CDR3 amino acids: CAWAGLAVSTDTQYF. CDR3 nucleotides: TGTGCCTGGGCAGGACTAGCGGTTAGCACAGATACGCAGTATTTT.

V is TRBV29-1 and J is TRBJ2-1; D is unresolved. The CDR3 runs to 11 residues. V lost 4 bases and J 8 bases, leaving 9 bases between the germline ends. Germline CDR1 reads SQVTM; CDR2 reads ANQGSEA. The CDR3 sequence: CSVGDGYEQFF. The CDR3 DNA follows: TGCAGCGTTGGAGATGGGTATGAGCAGTTCTTC.

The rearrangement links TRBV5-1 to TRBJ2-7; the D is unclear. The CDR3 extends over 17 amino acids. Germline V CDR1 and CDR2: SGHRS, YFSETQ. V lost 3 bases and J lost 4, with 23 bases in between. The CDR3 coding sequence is TGCGCCAGCAGCTCGGGTCTTACAGTCGCTGGTAGTTACGAGCAGTACTTC. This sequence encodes CASSSGLTVAGSYEQYF.

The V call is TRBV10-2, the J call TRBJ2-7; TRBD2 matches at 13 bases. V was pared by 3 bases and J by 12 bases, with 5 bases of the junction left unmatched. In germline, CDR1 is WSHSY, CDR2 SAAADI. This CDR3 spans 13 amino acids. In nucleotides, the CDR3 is TGCGCCAGCAGTGACCCGACTAGCGGGAGGTGGTACTTC. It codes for CASSDPTSGRWYF.

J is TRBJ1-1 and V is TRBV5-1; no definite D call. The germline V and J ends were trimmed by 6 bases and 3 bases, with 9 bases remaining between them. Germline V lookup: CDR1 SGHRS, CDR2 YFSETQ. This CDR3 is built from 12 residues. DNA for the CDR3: TGCGCCAGCAAGGCTCTGGACACTGAAGCTTTCTTT. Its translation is CASKALDTEAFF.

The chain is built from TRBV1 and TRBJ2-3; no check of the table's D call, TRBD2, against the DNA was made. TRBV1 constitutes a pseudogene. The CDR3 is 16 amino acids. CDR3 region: CTSSHGGVPITDTQYF. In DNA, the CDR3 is TGCACCAGCAGCCACGGGGGGGTCCCGATCACAGATACGCAGTATTTT.

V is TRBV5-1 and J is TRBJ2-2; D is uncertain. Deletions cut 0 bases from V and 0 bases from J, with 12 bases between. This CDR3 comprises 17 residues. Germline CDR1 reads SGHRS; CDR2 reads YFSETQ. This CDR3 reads CASSLAWISANTGELFF. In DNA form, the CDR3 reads TGCGCCAGCAGCTTGGCCTGGATCTCCGCGAACACCGGGGAGCTGTTTTTT. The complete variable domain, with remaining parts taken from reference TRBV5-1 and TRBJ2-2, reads KAGVTQTPRYLIKTRGQQVTLSCSPISGHRSVSWYQQTPGQGLQFLFEYFSETQRNKGNFPGRFSGRQFSNSRSEMNVSTLELGDSALYLCASSLAWISANTGELFFGEGSRLTVL.

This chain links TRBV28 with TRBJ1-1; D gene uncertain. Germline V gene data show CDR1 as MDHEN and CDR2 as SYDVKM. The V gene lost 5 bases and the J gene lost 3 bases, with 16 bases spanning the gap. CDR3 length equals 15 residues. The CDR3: CASSPLRQGYTEAFF. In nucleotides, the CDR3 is TGTGCCAGCAGTCCTTTACGCCAAGGGTACACTGAAGCTTTCTTT.

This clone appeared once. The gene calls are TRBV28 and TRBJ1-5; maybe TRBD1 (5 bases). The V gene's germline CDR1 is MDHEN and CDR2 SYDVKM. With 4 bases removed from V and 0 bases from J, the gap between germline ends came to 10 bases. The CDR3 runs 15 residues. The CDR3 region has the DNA TGTGCCAGCAGTTCTAAGGGGTATAGCAATCAGCCCCAGCATTTT. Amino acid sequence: CASSSKGYSNQPQHF.

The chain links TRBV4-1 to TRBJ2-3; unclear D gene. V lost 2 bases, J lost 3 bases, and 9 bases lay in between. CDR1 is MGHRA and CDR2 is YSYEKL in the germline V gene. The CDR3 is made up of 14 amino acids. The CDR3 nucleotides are TGCGCCAGCAGCCAACTCGTCATGACAGATACGCAGTATTTT. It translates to CASSQLVMTDTQYF.

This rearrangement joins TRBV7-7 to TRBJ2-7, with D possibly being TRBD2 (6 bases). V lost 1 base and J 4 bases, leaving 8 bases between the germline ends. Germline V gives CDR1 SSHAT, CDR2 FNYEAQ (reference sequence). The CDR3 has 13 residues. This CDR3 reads CASSLVGGYEQYF. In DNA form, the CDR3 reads TGTGCCAGCAGCTTAGTGGGGGGTTACGAGCAGTACTTC.

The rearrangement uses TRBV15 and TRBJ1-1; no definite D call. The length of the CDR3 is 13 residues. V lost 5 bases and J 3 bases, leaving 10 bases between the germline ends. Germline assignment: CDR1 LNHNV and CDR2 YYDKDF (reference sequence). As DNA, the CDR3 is TGTGCCACCAGCGGAGCACGGGACACTGAAGCTTTCTTT. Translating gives CATSGARDTEAFF.

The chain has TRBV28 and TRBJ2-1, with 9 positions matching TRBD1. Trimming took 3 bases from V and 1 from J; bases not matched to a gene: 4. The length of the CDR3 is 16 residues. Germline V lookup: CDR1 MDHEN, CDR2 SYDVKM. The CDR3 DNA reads TGTGCCAGCAGTTTTCAGGGACAGGGTTCCTACAATGAGCAGTTCTTC. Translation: CASSFQGQGSYNEQFF.

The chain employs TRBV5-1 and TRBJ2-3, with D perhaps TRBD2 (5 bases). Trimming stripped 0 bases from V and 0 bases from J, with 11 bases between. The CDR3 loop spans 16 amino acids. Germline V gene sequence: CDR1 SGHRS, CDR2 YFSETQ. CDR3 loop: CASSLEGGLSTDTQYF. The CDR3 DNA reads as TGCGCCAGCAGCTTGGAGGGCGGGCTGAGCACAGATACGCAGTATTTT.

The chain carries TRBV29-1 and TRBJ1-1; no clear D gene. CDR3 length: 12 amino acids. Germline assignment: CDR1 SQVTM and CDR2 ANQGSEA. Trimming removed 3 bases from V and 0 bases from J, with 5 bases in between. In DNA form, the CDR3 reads TGCAGCGTTGAGAGTCTGAACACTGAAGCTTTCTTT. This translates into CSVESLNTEAFF.

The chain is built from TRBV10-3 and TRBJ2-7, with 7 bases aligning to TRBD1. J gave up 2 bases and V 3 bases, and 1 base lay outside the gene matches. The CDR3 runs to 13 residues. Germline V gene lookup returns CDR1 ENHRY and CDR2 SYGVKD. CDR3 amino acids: CAISDQGAYEQYF. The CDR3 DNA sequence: TGTGCCATCAGTGATCAGGGGGCCTACGAGCAGTACTTC.

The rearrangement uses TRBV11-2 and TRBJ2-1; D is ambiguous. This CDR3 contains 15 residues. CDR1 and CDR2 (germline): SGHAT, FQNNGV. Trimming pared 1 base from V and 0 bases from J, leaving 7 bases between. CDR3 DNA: TGTGCCAGCAGCTTAGGGTTGAGCTCCTACAATGAGCAGTTCTTC. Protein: CASSLGLSSYNEQFF.

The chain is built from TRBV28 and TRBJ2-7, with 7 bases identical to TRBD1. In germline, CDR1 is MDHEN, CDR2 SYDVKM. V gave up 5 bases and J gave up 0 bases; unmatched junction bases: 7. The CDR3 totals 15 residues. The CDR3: CASSTTGTASYEQYF. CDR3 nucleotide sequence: TGTGCCAGCAGTACAACCGGGACAGCCTCCTACGAGCAGTACTTC.

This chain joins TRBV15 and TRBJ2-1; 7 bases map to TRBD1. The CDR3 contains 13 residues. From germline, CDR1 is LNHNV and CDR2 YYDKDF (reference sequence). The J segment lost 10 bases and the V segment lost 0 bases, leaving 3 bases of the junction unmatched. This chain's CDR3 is CATSRDRTGEQFF. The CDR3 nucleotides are TGTGCCACCAGCAGAGATAGGACAGGCGAGCAGTTCTTC.

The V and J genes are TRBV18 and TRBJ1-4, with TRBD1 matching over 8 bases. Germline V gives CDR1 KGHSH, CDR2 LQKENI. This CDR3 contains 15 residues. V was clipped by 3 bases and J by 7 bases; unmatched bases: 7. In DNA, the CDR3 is TGTGCCAGCTCACCTTTCGGACAGGGCAGTGAAAAACTGTTTTTT. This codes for CASSPFGQGSEKLFF.

For the CDR3, the DNA is TGCGCCAGCAGCCAAGATAGGACTAGCGGGTACTCCTACAATGAGCAGTTCTTC. It is translated as CASSQDRTSGYSYNEQFF. The genes are TRBV4-3 and TRBJ2-1, with 11 positions matching TRBD2. The CDR3 extends over 18 amino acids. V shed 0 bases, J shed 0 bases, and the junction held 4 bases outside the gene matches. CDR1 and CDR2 from the germline V gene are LGHNA and YSLEER.

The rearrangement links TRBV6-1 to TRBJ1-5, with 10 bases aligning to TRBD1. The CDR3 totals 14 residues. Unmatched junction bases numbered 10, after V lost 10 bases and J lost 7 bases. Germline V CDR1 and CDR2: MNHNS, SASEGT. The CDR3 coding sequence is TGTGCCACCCGACAGGGGGCATTTAGCCAGCCCCAGCATTTT. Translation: CATRQGAFSQPQHF.

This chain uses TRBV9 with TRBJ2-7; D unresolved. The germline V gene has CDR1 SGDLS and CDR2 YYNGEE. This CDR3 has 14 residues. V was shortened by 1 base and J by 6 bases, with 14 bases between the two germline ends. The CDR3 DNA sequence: TGTGCCAGCAGCGTAACTGGCACTACTGGCGAGCAGTACTTC. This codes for CASSVTGTTGEQYF. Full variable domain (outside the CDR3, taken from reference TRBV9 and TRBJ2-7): DSGVTQTPKHLITATGQRVTLRCSPRSGDLSVYWYQQSLDQGLQFLIQYYNGEERAKGNILERFSAQQFPDLHSELNLSSLELGDSALYFCASSVTGTTGEQYFGPGTRLTVT.

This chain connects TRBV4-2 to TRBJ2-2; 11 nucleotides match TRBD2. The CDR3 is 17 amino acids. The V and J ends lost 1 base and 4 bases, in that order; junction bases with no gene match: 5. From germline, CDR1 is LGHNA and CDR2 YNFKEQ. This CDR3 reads CASSQGLAGLGTGELFF. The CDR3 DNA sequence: TGTGCCAGCAGCCAAGGACTAGCGGGATTGGGCACCGGGGAGCTGTTTTTT.